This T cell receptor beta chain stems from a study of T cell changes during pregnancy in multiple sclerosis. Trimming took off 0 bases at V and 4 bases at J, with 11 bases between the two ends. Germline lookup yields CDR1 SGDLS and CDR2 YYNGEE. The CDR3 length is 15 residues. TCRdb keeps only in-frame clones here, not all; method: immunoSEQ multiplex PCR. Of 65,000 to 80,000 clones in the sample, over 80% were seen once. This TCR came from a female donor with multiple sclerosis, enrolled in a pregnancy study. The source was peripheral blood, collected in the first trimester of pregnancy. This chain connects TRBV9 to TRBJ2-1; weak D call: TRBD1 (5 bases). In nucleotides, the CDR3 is TGTGCCAGCAGCGTAGTGTCGACAGCATACAATGAGCAGTTCTTC. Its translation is CASSVVSTAYNEQFF.